This TCR beta chain appears in the sequencing data of a study of OX40 agonist ivuxolimab in advanced cancers. For context, the study as a whole: Ivuxolimab was a fully human IgG2 agonistic monoclonal antibody targeting the costimulatory receptor OX40 (CD134). Intravenous ivuxolimab was administered to patients every 2 weeks at six dose levels: 0.01, 0.1, 0.3, 1.5, 3 and 10 mg/kg. Among the roughly 52 dose-escalation patients, some 20 had hepatocellular carcinoma, roughly 15 melanoma, 9 renal cell carcinoma and 9 head and neck cancer. In the dose-escalation cohort, around four fifths of patients were male, and the mean age was about 55 years, with a range of about 20 to 79. Prior anti-PD-1, anti-PD-L1 or anti-CTLA-4 therapy was permitted, and about two fifths of dose-escalation patients had received checkpoint inhibitors. Partial responses occurred in three dose-escalation patients, of whom one had hepatocellular carcinoma and two had cutaneous melanoma. Peripheral TCRbeta sequencing was intended to test whether TCR sequence diversity was altered and clonal T-cell expansion was caused by ivuxolimab. The paper reports the monotherapy dose-escalation portion (N of about 54 patients) of the phase I ivuxolimab trial.

Patients with autoimmune disease history or receiving systemic immunosuppression were excluded from the trial. Peripheral blood for TCR sequencing was collected from all dose cohorts at baseline, on cycle 4 day 1, and on cycle 7 day 1. Samples were obtained from an open-label, multicenter, first-in-human phase I dose-escalation trial of ivuxolimab. Adults with locally advanced or metastatic melanoma, renal cell carcinoma, hepatocellular carcinoma or head and neck squamous cell carcinoma were enrolled in the trial. Before TCR sequencing, CD4+ and CD8+ T cells were separately sorted from peripheral blood. For sequencing of the TCRbeta CDR3 region, genomic DNA was extracted from the sorted cells. The immunoSEQ Assay was used to sequence the TCRbeta CDR3 regions. TCRdb holds this immuneACCESS table with in-frame rearrangements only. Some clones are missing; in checked studies, unresolved V genes explain under half, and the rest has no known cause. The sample includes roughly 20,000 clones, with around 86% observed a single time. About a third of the sample lies in the top ten.

Study-wide conclusions, independent of this receptor: After ivuxolimab, CD8+ T cells had more expanded clones than CD4+ T cells on average. At doses from 0.1 to 3.0 mg/kg, clonal expansion was seen in both CD4+ and CD8+ blood T cells between baseline and week 6. In the 0.1-3.0 mg/kg groups, partial responders were among the patients with the lowest normalized peripheral clonal expansion, particularly in CD8+ T cells. Low levels of normalized T-cell clonal expansion were also seen in some patients who did not respond. Antigen specificity was not determined for the clonally expanded peripheral T cells.

Ends trimmed: V by 0 bases, J by 1 base; bases unmatched to a gene: 6. Based on the germline V gene, the CDR1 and CDR2 sequences are LGHNA and YSLEER. The CDR3 starts with the cysteine, ends with the phenylalanine, and has 17 residues. The only DNA kept is the CDR3, 51 bases in frame from the first base. On this clone: Its antigen is currently not known. Base qualities are not provided; no much larger clone lies one nucleotide away.

The sample in question was CD4+ or CD8+ T cells sorted from blood, obtained in a trial of the OX40 agonist ivuxolimab. The chain is encoded by TRBV4-3 joined to TRBJ2-5, with 9 middle bases fitting TRBD2. This TCR derives from an adult with an advanced solid tumor such as melanoma, head and neck, liver or kidney cancer. The CDR3 reads CASSQDRAGGGQETQYF. The DNA sequence follows: TGCGCCAGCAGCCAAGATCGGGCGGGGGGGGGCCAAGAGACCCAGTACTTC.